Presented here are 18 T cell receptor beta chains from one specimen sequenced in a study of blood T cell repertoires in COVID-19 (dated by TCRdb to 2020 to 2021). The library came from the immunoSEQ multiplex PCR assay. TCRdb carries this immuneACCESS record with in-frame sequences only. Its versions omit some clonotypes, under half of them owing to an unresolved V gene in the studies checked, with the rest unexplained. The sample contains about 200,000 clones, 85% of them found a single time. Around 20% of the sample rests with the top ten. Sequencing was done on a sample of PBMCs or T cells enriched from blood (not recorded which). The receptors were gathered from a man aged 35 to 55 who had recovered from COVID-19.

This sequence joins TRBV3-1 (or the pseudogene TRBV3-2) and TRBJ2-5, with a weak D call TRBD2 (5 bases). Germline loops: CDR1 LGHDT, CDR2 YNNKEL (reference sequence). V was clipped by 2 bases and J by 0 bases, with 13 bases between them. The length of the CDR3 is 16 residues. CDR3 in DNA: TGTGCCAGCAGCCAAAACCTTGGGCGGGACCAAGAGACCCAGTACTTC. Its protein is CASSQNLGRDQETQYF.

This chain uses TRBV9 with TRBJ2-7, with D possibly being TRBD1 (5 bases). The germline V gene has CDR1 SGDLS and CDR2 YYNGEE. The CDR3 is made up of 15 amino acids. Between the trimmed V and J ends, which lost 1 base and 2 bases, there was a span of 13 bases. The CDR3 region is CASSVTGLSTYEQYF. The CDR3 bases are TGTGCCAGCAGCGTAACAGGTCTAAGTACCTACGAGCAGTACTTC.

The gene calls are TRBV10-3 and TRBJ1-1, with a weak D call TRBD1 (5 bases). The CDR3 has 12 amino acids. Trimming stripped 4 bases from V and 10 bases from J, with 13 bases between. Germline V gene lookup returns CDR1 ENHRY and CDR2 SYGVKD. In nucleotides, the CDR3 is TGTGCCATCAGTGGGGGGGAAGGGAGAGCTTTCTTT. Translation: CAISGGEGRAFF.

This clone came up a few times. V gene TRBV29-1 combines with J gene TRBJ2-7; D unclear. CDR1 is SQVTM, CDR2 ANQGSEA, per germline. The CDR3 is 12 amino acids. V gave up 1 base and J gave up 3 bases, with 7 bases separating them. Here the CDR3 reads CSVEAQDYEQYF. CDR3 nucleotide sequence: TGCAGCGTTGAAGCCCAGGACTACGAGCAGTACTTC.

The CDR3 region is CASSEGGAGANVLTF. As DNA, the CDR3 is TGTGCCAGCAGTGAAGGGGGCGCTGGGGCCAACGTCCTGACTTTC. V and J are TRBV6-1 and TRBJ2-6, with D perhaps TRBD1 (5 bases). The length of the CDR3 is 15 residues. Trimming stripped 1 base from V and 2 bases from J, with 6 bases between. Germline V gene sequence: CDR1 MNHNS, CDR2 SASEGT.

This sequence joins TRBV18 and TRBJ1-1; 8 positions agree with TRBD1. After removal of 5 bases from V and 5 bases from J, the junction contained 7 bases not matched to a gene. The V gene's germline CDR1 is KGHSH and CDR2 LQKENI. This CDR3 comprises 14 residues. DNA of the CDR3: TGTGCCAGCTCAGCAGGACAGGGAAGTACTGAAGCTTTCTTT. It yields the protein CASSAGQGSTEAFF.

The chain couples TRBV2 to TRBJ2-7; 9 bases fit TRBD1. Trimming at V came to 4 bases and at J to 4 bases, leaving 8 bases not matched to a gene. The germline CDR1 and CDR2 sequences are SNHLY and FYNNEI. The CDR3 loop spans 15 amino acids. The CDR3 DNA sequence: TGTGCCAGCAGTGCTCAGGGACAGGGCGGGTACGAGCAGTACTTC. Its protein product is CASSAQGQGGYEQYF.

The rearrangement uses TRBV9 and TRBJ1-2; D is unclear. Germline V gives CDR1 SGDLS, CDR2 YYNGEE. Trimming left V 0 bases short and J 1 base short, with 7 bases between. The CDR3 sequence is 14 residues long. This CDR3 is CASSVAQFNYGYTF. The CDR3 nucleotides are TGTGCCAGCAGCGTAGCACAGTTTAACTATGGCTACACCTTC.

This clone has just a few counts. The chain is built from TRBV5-1 and TRBJ2-7; D might be TRBD2 (6 bases). Germline V gives CDR1 SGHRS, CDR2 YFSETQ. This CDR3 spans 13 amino acids. The V gene lost 4 bases and the J gene lost 5 bases, with 13 bases spanning the gap. The CDR3 region is CASSLRWGDEQYF. CDR3 coding DNA: TGCGCCAGCAGCCTAAGGTGGGGGGACGAGCAGTACTTC.

The genes are TRBV4-1 and TRBJ1-2; 7 positions match TRBD1. V dropped 2 bases and J dropped 2; count of bases not matched to a gene: 2. Germline V lookup: CDR1 MGHRA, CDR2 YSYEKL. The CDR3 sequence is 14 residues long. The CDR3: CASSQWTGNYGYTF. CDR3 bases: TGCGCCAGCAGCCAATGGACAGGAAACTATGGCTACACCTTC.

The chain has TRBV11-2 and TRBJ2-7, with D possibly matching TRBD2 (6 bases). The CDR3 consists of 17 residues. Germline CDR1 SGHAT, CDR2 FQNNGV. Trimming stripped 3 bases from V and 4 bases from J, with 22 bases between. CDR3 in amino acids: CASSFTLVGSGGYEQYF. CDR3 bases: TGTGCCAGCAGCTTCACCCTCGTCGGTAGCGGAGGTTACGAGCAGTACTTC.

This chain uses TRBV30 with TRBJ1-1; D gene ambiguous. V was pared by 4 bases and J by 4 bases, with 13 bases between. Germline V lookup: CDR1 GTSNPN, CDR2 SVGIG (reference sequence). The CDR3 contains 13 residues. The CDR3: CAWNGIAGTEAFF. The CDR3 region has the DNA TGTGCCTGGAACGGGATCGCGGGCACTGAAGCTTTCTTT.

This chain links TRBV29-1 with TRBJ2-7, with 11 bases matching TRBD2. The CDR3 loop spans 17 amino acids. Looked up from germline, CDR1 is SQVTM and CDR2 is ANQGSEA. The V gene end was trimmed by 3 bases and the J gene end by 0 bases; junction bases not matched to a gene: 10. The CDR3 loop reads CSVEGETSGTASYEQYF. The CDR3 region has the DNA TGCAGCGTTGAGGGGGAGACTAGCGGGACAGCCTCCTACGAGCAGTACTTC.

The J gene is TRBJ2-1, the V gene TRBV7-6, with D tentatively TRBD2 (6 bases). V was trimmed by 1 base and J by 0 bases, leaving 13 bases between them. Per germline, CDR1 SGHVS and CDR2 FNYEAQ. The CDR3 covers 17 residues. CDR3 in amino acids: CASSLERGMSSYNEQFF. As DNA, the CDR3 is TGTGCCAGCAGCTTAGAGCGCGGGATGAGCTCCTACAATGAGCAGTTCTTC.

The genes are TRBV10-2 and TRBJ1-1; 9 nucleotides line up with TRBD1. V lost 3 bases and J lost 5; bases outside the gene matches: 4. In germline, CDR1 is WSHSY, CDR2 SAAADI. The CDR3 spans 14 residues. The CDR3, as DNA: TGCGCCAGCAGTGAACAGGGGGCTGGAACTGAAGCTTTCTTT. This translates into CASSEQGAGTEAFF.

V gene TRBV7-2 combines with J gene TRBJ2-7, with D uncertain. There are 14 residues in the CDR3. CDR1 and CDR2 from the germline V gene are SGHTA and FQGNSA. Deletions cut 2 bases from V and 7 bases from J, with 15 bases between. DNA of the CDR3: TGTGCCAGCAGCTTAATTAGCAGCACTGGGGAGCAGTACTTC. Translating gives CASSLISSTGEQYF. Variable domain in full (rest from reference TRBV7-2 and TRBJ2-7): GAGVSQSPSNKVTEKGKDVELRCDPISGHTALYWYRQSLGQGLEFLIYFQGNSAPDKSGLPSDRFSAERTGGSVSTLTIQRTQQEDSAVYLCASSLISSTGEQYFGPGTRLTVT.

The gene calls are TRBV7-3 and TRBJ2-2; 9 bases are shared with TRBD2. V lost 0 bases, J lost 4 bases, and 3 bases stayed unmatched. Germline V CDR1 and CDR2: SGHTA, FQGTGA. This CDR3 region has 16 residues. The CDR3 sequence is CASSLTAGGPTGELFF. The CDR3 nucleotides are TGTGCCAGCAGCTTAACAGCGGGAGGCCCCACCGGGGAGCTGTTTTTT.

This clone was seen repeatedly, ten times or more. This chain links TRBV5-4 with TRBJ2-7; a weak D match, TRBD2 (6 bases). Trimming cost V 0 bases and J 6 bases, with 7 bases left between them. The CDR3 loop spans 12 amino acids. Germline V lookup: CDR1 SGHNT, CDR2 YYREEE (reference sequence). The CDR3 nucleotides read TGTGCCAGCAGCTTGGGGAGGGGCGAGCAGTACTTC. It is translated as CASSLGRGEQYF.